Listed below are T cell receptor beta chains from one sample, sequenced in a study of T cells in narcolepsy. Profiling relied on immunoSEQ multiplex PCR, and the TCRdb table lists in-frame clones only, not all of them. The sample lists over 30,000 clones, about 85% occurring once. The sequencing input was CD45RA- memory CD4+ T cells from PBMCs. The receptors shown here come from a human donor with narcolepsy. CDR3s leave out the opening cysteine and the closing phenylalanine or tryptophan.

TRBV11-2	TRBJ2-4	ASRGIAGLAKNIQY
TRBV19	TRBJ2-1	ASRPSAGGYNEQF
TRBV4-2	TRBJ2-7	ASSQGGFYEQY
TRBV11-3	TRBJ2-1	ASRQQGASNEQF
TRBV13	TRBJ1-6	ASSRRDRNSPLH
TRBV2	TRBJ1-2	ASSASGQYYGYT
TRBV12-2	TRBJ1-2	AGGGALYGYT
TRBV19	TRBJ1-1	ASSTDRAMNTEAF
TRBV7-2	TRBJ2-5	ASSLLAGSQETQY
TRBV28	TRBJ1-6	ASSVTGFSSPLH